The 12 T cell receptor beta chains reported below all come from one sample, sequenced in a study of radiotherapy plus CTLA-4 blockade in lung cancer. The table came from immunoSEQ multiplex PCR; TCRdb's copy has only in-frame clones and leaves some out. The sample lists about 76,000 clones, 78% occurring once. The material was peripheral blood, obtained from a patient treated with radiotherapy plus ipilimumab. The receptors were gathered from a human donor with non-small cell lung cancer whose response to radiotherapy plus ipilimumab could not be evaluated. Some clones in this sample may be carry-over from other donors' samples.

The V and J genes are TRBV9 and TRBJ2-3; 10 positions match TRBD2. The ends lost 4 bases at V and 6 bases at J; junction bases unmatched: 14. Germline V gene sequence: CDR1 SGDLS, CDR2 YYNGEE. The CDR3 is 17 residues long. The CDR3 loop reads CASSLLASGGARDTQYF. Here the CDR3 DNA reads TGTGCCAGCAGCCTCCTGGCTAGCGGGGGTGCCAGGGATACGCAGTATTTT.

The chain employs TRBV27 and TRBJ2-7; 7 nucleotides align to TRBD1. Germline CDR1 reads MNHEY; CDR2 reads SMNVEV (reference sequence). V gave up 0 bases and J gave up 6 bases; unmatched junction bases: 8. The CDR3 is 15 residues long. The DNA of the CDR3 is TGTGCCAGCAGTTTATCCTGGGACAGAAGAGGCGAGCAGTACTTC. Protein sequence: CASSLSWDRRGEQYF.

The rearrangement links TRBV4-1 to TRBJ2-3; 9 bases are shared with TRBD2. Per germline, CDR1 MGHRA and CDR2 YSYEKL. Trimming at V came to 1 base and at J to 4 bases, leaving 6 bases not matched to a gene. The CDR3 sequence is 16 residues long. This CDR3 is CASSQGETSGADTQYF. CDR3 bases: TGCGCCAGCAGCCAAGGGGAGACTAGCGGTGCAGATACGCAGTATTTT.

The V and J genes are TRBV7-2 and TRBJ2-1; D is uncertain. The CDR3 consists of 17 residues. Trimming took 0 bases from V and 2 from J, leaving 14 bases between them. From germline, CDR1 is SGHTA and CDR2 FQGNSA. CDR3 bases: TGTGCCAGCAGCTTAGCCCTCCTAGTAGGCCCCTACAATGAGCAGTTCTTC. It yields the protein CASSLALLVGPYNEQFF.

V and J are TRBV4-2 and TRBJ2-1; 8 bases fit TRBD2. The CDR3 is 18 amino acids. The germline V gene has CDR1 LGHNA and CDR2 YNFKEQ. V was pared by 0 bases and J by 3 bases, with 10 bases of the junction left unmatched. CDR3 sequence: CASSQDSLGRGDYNEQFF. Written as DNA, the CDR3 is TGTGCCAGCAGCCAAGACTCCCTCGGGCGGGGGGACTACAATGAGCAGTTCTTC.

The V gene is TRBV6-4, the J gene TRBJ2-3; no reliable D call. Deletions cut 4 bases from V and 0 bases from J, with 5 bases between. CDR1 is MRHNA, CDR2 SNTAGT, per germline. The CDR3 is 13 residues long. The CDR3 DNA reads TGTGCCAGCAGTGTGGCTAGCACAGATACGCAGTATTTT. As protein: CASSVASTDTQYF.

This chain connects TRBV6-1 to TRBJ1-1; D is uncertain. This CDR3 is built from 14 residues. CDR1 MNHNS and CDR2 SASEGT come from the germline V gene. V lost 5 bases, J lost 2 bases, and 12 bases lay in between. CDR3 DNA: TGTGCCAGCAGTCGGATCGGCGGTAACACTGAAGCTTTCTTT. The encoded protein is CASSRIGGNTEAFF.

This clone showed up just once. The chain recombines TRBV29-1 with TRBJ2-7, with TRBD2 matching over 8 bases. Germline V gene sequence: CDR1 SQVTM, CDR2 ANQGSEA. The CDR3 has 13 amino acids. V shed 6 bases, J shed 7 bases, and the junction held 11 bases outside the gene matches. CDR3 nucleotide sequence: TGCAGCGTAGGGACTGGACTAGCTGGGGAGCAGTACTTC. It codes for CSVGTGLAGEQYF.

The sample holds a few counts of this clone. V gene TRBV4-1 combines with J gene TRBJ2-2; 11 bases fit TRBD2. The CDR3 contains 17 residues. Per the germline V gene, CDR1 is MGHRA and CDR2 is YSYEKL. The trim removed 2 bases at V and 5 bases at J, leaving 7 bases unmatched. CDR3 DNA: TGCGCCAGCAGCCAACTAGCGGGGGGACTTAAAACCGGGGAGCTGTTTTTT. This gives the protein CASSQLAGGLKTGELFF.

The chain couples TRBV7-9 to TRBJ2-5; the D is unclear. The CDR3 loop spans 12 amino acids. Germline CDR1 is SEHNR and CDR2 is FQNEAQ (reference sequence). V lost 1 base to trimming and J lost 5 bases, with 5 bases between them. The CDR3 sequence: CASSLVPETQYF. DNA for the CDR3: TGTGCCAGCAGCTTAGTCCCGGAGACCCAGTACTTC.

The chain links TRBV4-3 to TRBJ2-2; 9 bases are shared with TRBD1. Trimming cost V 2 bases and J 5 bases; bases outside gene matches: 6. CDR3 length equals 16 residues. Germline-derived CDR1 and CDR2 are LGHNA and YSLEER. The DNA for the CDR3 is TGCGCCAGCAGCCAATGGACAGGGGTAGGAACCGGGGAGCTGTTTTTT. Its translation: CASSQWTGVGTGELFF.

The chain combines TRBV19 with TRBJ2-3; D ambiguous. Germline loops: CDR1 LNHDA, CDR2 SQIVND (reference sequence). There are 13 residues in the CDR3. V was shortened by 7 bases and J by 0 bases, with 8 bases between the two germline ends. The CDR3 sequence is CASMASSTDTQYF. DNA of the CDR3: TGTGCCAGTATGGCTTCTAGCACAGATACGCAGTATTTT.